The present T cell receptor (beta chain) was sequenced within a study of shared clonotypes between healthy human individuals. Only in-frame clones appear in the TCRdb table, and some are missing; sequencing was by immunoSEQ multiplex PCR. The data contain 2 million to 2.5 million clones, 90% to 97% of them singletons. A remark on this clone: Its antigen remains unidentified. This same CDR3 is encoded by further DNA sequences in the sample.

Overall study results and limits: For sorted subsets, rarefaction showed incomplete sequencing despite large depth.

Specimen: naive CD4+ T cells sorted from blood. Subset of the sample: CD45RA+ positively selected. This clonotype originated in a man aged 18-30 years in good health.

CDR3 nucleotides: TGTGCCAGCAGCTCCAAGCGGGGCACAGATACGCAGTATTTT. Amino acid sequence: CASSSKRGTDTQYF. The chain joins TRBV5-6 to TRBJ2-3; D possibly corresponds to TRBD2 (6 bases). Deletions cut 3 bases from V and 1 base from J, with 9 bases between. The germline CDR1 and CDR2 sequences are SGHDT and YYEEEE. The CDR3 is made up of 14 amino acids.